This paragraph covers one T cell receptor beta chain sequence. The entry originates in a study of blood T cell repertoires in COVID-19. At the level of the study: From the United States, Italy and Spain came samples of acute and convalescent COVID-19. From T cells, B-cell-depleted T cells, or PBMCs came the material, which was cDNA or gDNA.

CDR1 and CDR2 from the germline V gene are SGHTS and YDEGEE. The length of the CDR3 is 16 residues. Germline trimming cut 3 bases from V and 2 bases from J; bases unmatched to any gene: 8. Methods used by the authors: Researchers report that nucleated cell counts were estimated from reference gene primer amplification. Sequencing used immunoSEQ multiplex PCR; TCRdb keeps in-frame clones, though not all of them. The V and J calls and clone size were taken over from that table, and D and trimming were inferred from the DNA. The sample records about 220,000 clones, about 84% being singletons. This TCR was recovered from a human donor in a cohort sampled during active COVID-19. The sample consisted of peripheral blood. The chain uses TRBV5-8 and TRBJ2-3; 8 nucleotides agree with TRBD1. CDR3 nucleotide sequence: TGTGCCAGCAGCTGGGGGACAGGTTCTTTCACAGATACGCAGTATTTT. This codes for CASSWGTGSFTDTQYF.